A single sample gave rise to the 28 T cell receptor beta chains below, sequenced in a study of CD8+ T cells in alopecia areata. Reverse transcribed after extraction, RNA yielded cDNA as the sequencing template. TCRdb keeps only in-frame clones here, not all; method: immunoSEQ multiplex PCR. The table has 150,000 to 250,000 clones, 58% seen once; the top ten hold 5.5%. Treatment noted: oral pan-JAK inhibitor, 5-10 mg twice daily. The specimen comprised CD4+ T cells sorted from blood, sampled at week 24, from a patient treated with tofacitinib. These receptors came from a human donor with alopecia areata.

The chain's CDR3 is CASSLPSGDYEQYF. As DNA, the CDR3 is TGTGCCAGCAGTTTACCCTCAGGGGACTACGAGCAGTACTTC. The chain is built from TRBV28 and TRBJ2-7; tentative D call: TRBD1 (6 bases). The ends were cut back, 2 bases at V and 3 bases at J, with 11 bases in the middle. This CDR3 is 14 amino acids long. Germline V gene data show CDR1 as MDHEN and CDR2 as SYDVKM.

V and J are TRBV30 and TRBJ1-5; the D is unclear. The CDR3 is 13 residues long. CDR1 and CDR2 (germline): GTSNPN, SVGIG (reference sequence). Deletions cut 3 bases from V and 7 bases from J, with 13 bases between. The CDR3 loop reads CAWRGEAGQPQHF. As DNA, the CDR3 is TGTGCCTGGAGGGGCGAAGCAGGCCAGCCCCAGCATTTT. Combining the CDR3 with reference TRBV30 and TRBJ1-5 gives the whole variable domain SQTIHQWPATLVQPVGSPLSLECTVEGTSNPNLYWYRQAAGRGLQLLFYSVGIGQISSEVPQNLSASRPQDRQFILSSKKLLLSDSGFYLCAWRGEAGQPQHFGDGTRLSIL.

The chain employs TRBV5-6 and TRBJ1-2; 9 nucleotides match TRBD1. Looked up from germline, CDR1 is SGHDT and CDR2 is YYEEEE. The CDR3 consists of 13 residues. Trimming removed 5 bases from V and 4 bases from J; junction bases left unmatched: 3. The CDR3 spells CASRTGGGYGYTF. In DNA form, the CDR3 reads TGTGCCAGCAGGACAGGGGGAGGCTATGGCTACACCTTC.

This chain connects TRBV27 to TRBJ2-1, with 10 bases matching TRBD2. V lost 2 bases, J lost 7 bases, and 5 bases stayed unmatched. CDR1 is MNHEY and CDR2 is SMNVEV in the germline V gene (reference sequence). The CDR3 runs to 15 residues. CDR3 coding DNA: TGTGCCAGCAGTTTAGCGCTAGCGGGAGCTAATGAGCAGTTCTTC. This gives the protein CASSLALAGANEQFF.

The chain couples TRBV5-1 to TRBJ2-3; D is uncertain. This CDR3 spans 12 amino acids. V lost 2 bases and J lost 6, with 7 bases in between. Germline V gene data show CDR1 as SGHRS and CDR2 as YFSETQ. The CDR3: CASSFDADTQYF. CDR3 coding DNA: TGCGCCAGCAGCTTTGACGCCGATACGCAGTATTTT.

As regards this clone: Within the sample, other DNA sequences also encode this same CDR3. This chain uses TRBV7-9 with TRBJ2-3; no definite D call. The germline V gene encodes CDR1 SEHNR and CDR2 FQNEAQ (reference sequence). This CDR3 has 12 residues. V shed 9 bases and J shed 0 bases, with 7 bases lying between them. In DNA, the CDR3 is TGTGCCAGTATGGGCAGCACAGATACGCAGTATTTT. Its translation is CASMGSTDTQYF. Looking up the rest from reference TRBV7-9 and TRBJ2-3 gives the full variable domain: DTGVSQNPRHKITKRGQNVTFRCDPISEHNRLYWYRQTLGQGPEFLTYFQNEAQLEKSRLLSDRFSAERPKGSFSTLEIQRTEQGDSAMYLCASMGSTDTQYFGPGTRLTVL.

V gene TRBV9 combines with J gene TRBJ2-3, with no clear D. This CDR3 region has 15 residues. V lost 0 bases to trimming and J lost 0 bases, with 8 bases between them. The germline V gene has CDR1 SGDLS and CDR2 YYNGEE. The CDR3 loop reads CASSVAAPSTDTQYF. CDR3 nucleotides: TGTGCCAGCAGCGTAGCGGCTCCTAGCACAGATACGCAGTATTTT.

The table lists this clone with a few counts. The rearrangement uses TRBV9 and TRBJ2-5; D gene ambiguous. Germline assignment: CDR1 SGDLS and CDR2 YYNGEE. The CDR3 loop spans 13 amino acids. V was pared by 4 bases and J by 3 bases, with 10 bases between. The CDR3 loop is CASSRPAEETQYF. CDR3 coding DNA: TGTGCCAGCAGCCGACCCGCAGAAGAGACCCAGTACTTC.

CDR3 in amino acids: CASRVTGGANVLTF. For the CDR3, the DNA is TGCGCCAGCAGGGTGACCGGAGGGGCCAACGTCCTGACTTTC. The chain couples TRBV4-1 to TRBJ2-6; D unresolved. Germline loops: CDR1 MGHRA, CDR2 YSYEKL. The CDR3 has 14 residues. Trimming removed 6 bases at V and 4 bases at J, with 10 bases between.

The sample holds many counts of this clone. This chain connects TRBV10-3 to TRBJ2-1, with 11 bases matching TRBD2. Germline lookup yields CDR1 ENHRY and CDR2 SYGVKD. There are 15 residues in the CDR3. V was clipped by 7 bases and J by 1 base; unmatched bases: 3. The CDR3 reads CAINSGRESYNEQFF. CDR3 nucleotide sequence: TGTGCCATCAATAGCGGGAGGGAATCCTACAATGAGCAGTTCTTC.

The chain has TRBV30 and TRBJ2-7; D not certain. This CDR3 has 11 amino acids. Looked up from germline, CDR1 is GTSNPN and CDR2 is SVGIG (reference sequence). V dropped 2 bases and J dropped 5 bases, with 7 bases sitting between them. The CDR3 here is CAWSLADEQYF. The DNA of the CDR3 is TGTGCCTGGAGTTTGGCAGACGAGCAGTACTTC.

CDR3 bases: TGTGCCATCAGTGAGTGGCTAGCGGGGGAGAATACCCAAGAGACCCAGTACTTC. It translates to CAISEWLAGENTQETQYF. The chain is built from TRBV10-3 and TRBJ2-5; 10 bases align to TRBD2. The length of the CDR3 is 18 residues. CDR1 and CDR2 from the germline V gene are ENHRY and SYGVKD. Trimming took 1 base from V and 1 from J; bases not matched to a gene: 9.

This clone came up a few times. Here the CDR3 reads CASSGGGTSGKNEQFF. CDR3 sequence (DNA): TGCGCCAGCAGTGGTGGAGGGACTAGCGGGAAGAATGAGCAGTTCTTC. V is TRBV5-1 and J is TRBJ2-1; the match to TRBD2 covers 13 bases. The J segment lost 7 bases and the V segment lost 5 bases, leaving 9 bases of the junction unmatched. The CDR3 spans 16 residues. Germline CDR1 SGHRS, CDR2 YFSETQ. Full variable domain (rest looked up from reference TRBV5-1 and TRBJ2-1): KAGVTQTPRYLIKTRGQQVTLSCSPISGHRSVSWYQQTPGQGLQFLFEYFSETQRNKGNFPGRFSGRQFSNSRSEMNVSTLELGDSALYLCASSGGGTSGKNEQFFGPGTRLTVL.

The rearrangement links TRBV5-6 to TRBJ2-1, with unresolved D. V lost 2 bases, J lost 8 bases, and 8 bases lay in between. CDR1 is SGHDT, CDR2 YYEEEE, per germline. The CDR3 runs to 12 residues. The CDR3 DNA follows: TGTGCCAGCAGCTTCCTGATCGATGAGCAGTTCTTC. It codes for CASSFLIDEQFF.

The gene calls are TRBV5-1 and TRBJ2-7; TRBD1 aligns across 8 bases. The CDR3 spans 15 residues. Germline trimming cut 1 base from V and 4 bases from J; bases unmatched to any gene: 7. Germline V gene data show CDR1 as SGHRS and CDR2 as YFSETQ. The CDR3 reads CASSLLAGGSYEQYF. CDR3 bases: TGCGCCAGCAGCTTGTTGGCAGGGGGCTCTTACGAGCAGTACTTC.

This rearrangement joins TRBV29-1 to TRBJ2-5; TRBD1 agrees at 7 bases. From germline, CDR1 is SQVTM and CDR2 ANQGSEA. The CDR3 contains 13 residues. V gave up 6 bases and J gave up 4 bases; unmatched junction bases: 8. As DNA, the CDR3 is TGCAGCGTCAGTTTAGCAGGGGGAGAGACCCAGTACTTC. This gives the protein CSVSLAGGETQYF.

The chain combines TRBV30 with TRBJ2-6; a possible D gene is TRBD2 (5 bases). Germline V lookup: CDR1 GTSNPN, CDR2 SVGIG (reference sequence). The V end was cut by 3 bases, the J end by 0 bases, with 9 bases between. This CDR3 is built from 15 residues. The CDR3 DNA reads TGTGCCTGGAGCGCTGACTACTCTGGGGCCAACGTCCTGACTTTC. Translation gives CAWSADYSGANVLTF.

The V call is TRBV5-6, the J call TRBJ1-3; D not resolved. The germline gives CDR1 SGHDT, CDR2 YYEEEE. The CDR3 contains 14 residues. V gave up 0 bases and J gave up 4 bases, with 8 bases separating them. This chain's CDR3 is CASSLGQDGNTIYF. The DNA of the CDR3 is TGTGCCAGCAGCTTGGGGCAGGACGGAAACACCATATATTTT.

The chain has TRBV29-1 and TRBJ2-3, with unresolved D. V lost 3 bases and J 4 bases, leaving 14 bases between the germline ends. This CDR3 region has 14 residues. The V gene's germline CDR1 is SQVTM and CDR2 ANQGSEA. CDR3 amino acids: CSVDVHQAADTQYF. As DNA, the CDR3 is TGCAGCGTTGATGTCCATCAGGCGGCAGATACGCAGTATTTT.

The rearrangement links TRBV5-1 to TRBJ2-3, with TRBD2 matching 8 bases. V lost 3 bases, J lost 9 bases, and 9 bases stayed unmatched. Germline V gene lookup returns CDR1 SGHRS and CDR2 YFSETQ. The CDR3 totals 14 residues. The CDR3 spells CASSSGGTRDTQYF. CDR3 coding DNA: TGCGCCAGCAGCTCAGGCGGGACTAGAGACACGCAGTATTTT.

The chain has TRBV5-1 and TRBJ2-3, with 8 bases that match TRBD2. The CDR3 loop spans 15 amino acids. Per germline, CDR1 SGHRS and CDR2 YFSETQ. The V gene end was trimmed by 5 bases and the J gene end by 2 bases; junction bases not matched to a gene: 7. CDR3: CASRSVSGVTDTQYF. The CDR3 nucleotides are TGCGCCAGCAGATCTGTTAGCGGGGTCACAGATACGCAGTATTTT.

This clone was detected many times. V gene TRBV7-9 combines with J gene TRBJ1-4; D is unclear. V lost 1 base and J lost 7, with 10 bases in between. The CDR3 is made up of 14 amino acids. Germline values: CDR1 SEHNR, CDR2 FQNEAQ (reference sequence). The DNA for the CDR3 is TGTGCCAGCAGCTTAGGAGTGGGGAGTGAAAAACTGTTTTTT. This gives the protein CASSLGVGSEKLFF.

This clone was observed a few times. The genes are TRBV20-1 and TRBJ2-1; D is unclear. Germline V lookup: CDR1 DFQATT, CDR2 SNEGSKA (reference sequence). This CDR3 comprises 10 residues. V was clipped by 5 bases and J by 7 bases, with 6 bases between them. CDR3 nucleotide sequence: TGCAGTGCTCAACTGAATGAGCAGTTCTTC. Translation gives CSAQLNEQFF.

There are a few counts of this clone. V gene TRBV5-1 combines with J gene TRBJ2-3; possible D gene TRBD2, 6 bases. Trimming removed 2 bases from V and 1 base from J, with 11 bases in between. Germline V lookup: CDR1 SGHRS, CDR2 YFSETQ. This CDR3 is 15 amino acids long. The CDR3 spells CASSFGGKGTDTQYF. DNA of the CDR3: TGCGCCAGCAGCTTCGGAGGGAAAGGCACAGATACGCAGTATTTT. The whole variable domain, filled in from reference TRBV5-1 and TRBJ2-3, reads KAGVTQTPRYLIKTRGQQVTLSCSPISGHRSVSWYQQTPGQGLQFLFEYFSETQRNKGNFPGRFSGRQFSNSRSEMNVSTLELGDSALYLCASSFGGKGTDTQYFGPGTRLTVL.

V gene TRBV5-6 combines with J gene TRBJ1-2, with unresolved D. In germline, CDR1 is SGHDT, CDR2 YYEEEE. The CDR3 has 12 residues. Trimming took 1 base from V and 11 from J, leaving 12 bases between them. The CDR3 spells CASSLSVGKYTF. DNA for the CDR3: TGTGCCAGCAGCTTGAGCGTCGGGAAGTACACCTTC.

The J gene is TRBJ1-2, the V gene TRBV5-1; D uncertain. Germline V CDR1 and CDR2: SGHRS, YFSETQ. V was clipped by 0 bases and J by 4 bases, with 10 bases between them. This CDR3 is 14 amino acids long. CDR3 amino acids: CASSLEGSSYGYTF. In DNA, the CDR3 is TGCGCCAGCAGCTTGGAAGGGTCCAGCTATGGCTACACCTTC.

This clone was picked up many times. This sequence joins TRBV29-1 and TRBJ2-6; 10 bases are a match to TRBD1. There are 15 residues in the CDR3. The V gene end was trimmed by 4 bases and the J gene end by 3 bases; junction bases not matched to a gene: 3. Germline V CDR1 and CDR2: SQVTM, ANQGSEA. The CDR3 DNA is TGCAGCGTTGGACAGGGGGCTCTTGGGGCCAACGTCCTGACTTTC. Protein: CSVGQGALGANVLTF.

J is TRBJ1-2 and V is TRBV10-3, with D hard to call. Germline V gives CDR1 ENHRY, CDR2 SYGVKD. CDR3 length equals 13 residues. The germline V and J ends were trimmed by 5 bases and 4 bases, with 11 bases remaining between them. The DNA of the CDR3 is TGTGCCATCAGTAGCCAACTCGGCTATGGCTACACCTTC. Encoded protein: CAISSQLGYGYTF.